The sequence of this T cell receptor beta chain was determined in a study of T cell responses to AZD1222 COVID-19 vaccine. Study outcomes and limitations: The study reported that nearly half of spike-specific TCRs target unmutated variant regions. The peak T cell response came first, and repertoires were sampled only after it.

Researchers grouped second doses given at about 4 or about 12 weeks into one pool. The data were produced by immunoSEQ multiplex PCR, yet TCRdb's version contains in-frame clones alone and is incomplete. This table holds approximately 200,000 clones, roughly 92% found once. This CDR3 comprises 17 residues. Trimming left V 2 bases short and J 3 bases short, with 18 bases between. The V gene's germline CDR1 is LNHNV and CDR2 YYDKDF (reference sequence). About this clone: Its antigen is not known.

Sequences were derived from peripheral blood, sampled 28 days after the second AZD1222 dose. The receptor comes from an adult who received the AZD1222 COVID-19 vaccine. This chain uses TRBV15 with TRBJ2-3, with a weak D call TRBD2 (5 bases). CDR3 DNA sequence: TGTGCCACCAGCAGACTCTCGAGCGGCGAAAGAACAGATACGCAGTATTTT. Translated, it gives CATSRLSSGERTDTQYF.